This T cell receptor beta chain was profiled in a study of cytomegalovirus exposure and HLA in healthy donors. Points from the study as a whole: A later analysis, which compared TCR beta chains of equal frequency, found the HLA-associated ones more clonally expanded. Later analysis reportedly placed an Asian-associated ancestry cluster below the roughly 690-donor mean in N-insertions.

This CDR3 comprises 13 residues. Germline V CDR1 and CDR2: SNHLY, FYNNEI. V was shortened by 8 bases and J by 0 bases, with 8 bases between the two germline ends. The PCR made use of 60 Vbeta and 13 Jbeta primers. Clones were read by immunoSEQ multiplex PCR, and TCRdb kept only the in-frame ones, dropping some. Seen here are hundreds of thousands of clones, roughly 80% observed once, and the top ten hold roughly 3.1%. Concerning this clone itself: Its target is unknown.

The sample comprised PBMCs. The TCR sequence derives from a man aged 25-45 years in good health and CMV-seronegative. This chain uses TRBV2 with TRBJ2-1; D ambiguous. Here the CDR3 reads CASAYSSYNEQFF. Here the CDR3 DNA reads TGTGCCAGCGCCTACAGCTCCTACAATGAGCAGTTCTTC.